Following are 19 T cell receptor beta chains from one sample sequenced in a study of T-cell reconstitution after alpha-beta-depleted transplantation in children. For TCRbeta, the library was prepared with unique molecular identifiers. MiXCR, run by TCRdb on the PCR reads, gives a single entry per CDR3 protein. Seen here are a few hundred thousand distinct CDR3 sequences, roughly a tenth observed once, and the top ten hold roughly 5.1%. The input for sequencing was PBMCs from the stem cell graft donor, taken from the stem cell graft. Every receptor here comes from a human donor who donated a stem cell graft to a child with acute myeloid leukemia.

In this sample, this clonotype turned up a few times. The rearrangement joins TRBV7-2 to TRBJ2-5; 11 bases are shared with TRBD2. Germline V CDR1 and CDR2: SGHTA, FQGNSA. The V gene end was trimmed by 5 bases and the J gene end by 4 bases; junction bases not matched to a gene: 6. This CDR3 contains 15 residues. CDR3 in amino acids: CASSRRTSGRETQYF. The CDR3, as DNA: TGTGCCAGCAGCCGTCGTACTAGCGGGAGAGAGACCCAGTACTTC. The entire variable domain, with the rest obtained from reference TRBV7-2 and TRBJ2-5, is as follows: GAGVSQSPSNKVTEKGKDVELRCDPISGHTALYWYRQSLGQGLEFLIYFQGNSAPDKSGLPSDRFSAERTGGSVSTLTIQRTQQEDSAVYLCASSRRTSGRETQYFGPGTRLLVL.

This clonotype was counted a few times. This chain connects TRBV19 to TRBJ2-2; D is unclear. Germline V lookup: CDR1 LNHDA, CDR2 SQIVND (reference sequence). The CDR3 runs to 11 residues. The CDR3, as DNA: TGTGAACAAGGAACCACCGGGGAGCTGTTTTTT. This encodes CEQGTTGELFF. The whole variable domain, remainder taken from reference TRBV19 and TRBJ2-2, is DGGITQSPKYLFRKEGQNVTLSCEQNLNHDAMYWYRQDPGQGLRLIYYSQIVNDFQKGDIAEGYSVSREKKESFPLTVTSAQKNPTAFYLCEQGTTGELFFGEGSRLTVL.

This clonotype was found a few times. This chain links TRBV2 with TRBJ1-5; D is unclear. The germline CDR1 and CDR2 sequences are SNHLY and FYNNEI. Trimming pared 7 bases from V and 4 bases from J, leaving 11 bases between. The CDR3 has 13 residues. CDR3 amino acids: CASNRVGNQPQHF. CDR3 nucleotides: TGTGCCAGCAACCGGGTCGGGAATCAGCCCCAGCATTTT.

The chain links TRBV30 to TRBJ2-7; D is uncertain. The CDR3 covers 12 residues. V was cut by 0 bases and J by 2 bases, with 5 bases left in between. The germline CDR1 and CDR2 sequences are GTSNPN and SVGIG (reference sequence). The CDR3, as DNA: TGTGCCTGGAGTGTACAGCCCTACGAGCAGTACTTC. This codes for CAWSVQPYEQYF. The variable domain in full, completed from reference TRBV30 and TRBJ2-7, reads SQTIHQWPATLVQPVGSPLSLECTVEGTSNPNLYWYRQAAGRGLQLLFYSVGIGQISSEVPQNLSASRPQDRQFILSSKKLLLSDSGFYLCAWSVQPYEQYFGPGTRLTVT.

There are many counts of this clonotype. The chain uses TRBV6-6 and TRBJ1-1; D not certain. Germline loops: CDR1 MNHNY, CDR2 SVGAGI (reference sequence). V was pared by 4 bases and J by 1 base, with 7 bases between. CDR3 length equals 13 residues. CDR3 sequence (DNA): TGTGCCAGCAGTTGGGCGCGGAACACTGAAGCTTTCTTT. Translating gives CASSWARNTEAFF.

The rearrangement uses TRBV20-1 and TRBJ2-1, with D possibly being TRBD1 (5 bases). The CDR3 covers 12 residues. Germline V gene data show CDR1 as DFQATT and CDR2 as SNEGSKA (reference sequence). V was clipped by 0 bases and J by 9 bases, with 9 bases between them. The CDR3 DNA follows: TGCAGTGCTAGAGAAACAGGCAGTGAGCAGTTCTTC. Residues: CSARETGSEQFF.

V gene TRBV5-1 combines with J gene TRBJ1-3, with 10 bases aligning to TRBD1. The germline V gene encodes CDR1 SGHRS and CDR2 YFSETQ. Unmatched junction bases numbered 7, after V lost 4 bases and J lost 3 bases. The CDR3 sequence is 16 residues long. CDR3 sequence (DNA): TGCGCCAGCAGCCCCAACGGACAGGGGGATGGAAACACCATATATTTT. Translating gives CASSPNGQGDGNTIYF.

This clonotype was seen a few times. The chain carries TRBV12-3 or TRBV12-4 and TRBJ2-7, with D tentatively TRBD2 (6 bases). V gave up 6 bases and J gave up 4 bases, with 19 bases separating them. This CDR3 has 15 amino acids. CDR3 sequence reads: CASSRDSGGRYEQYF. The CDR3 DNA reads as TGTGCCAGCAGCCGGGACTCCGGGGGAAGGTACGAGCAGTACTTC.

Turning to this clonotype: One end of the junction is discordant with germline, which a read error may explain. V usage is TRBV3-1 and J usage is TRBJ2-7; maybe TRBD2 (5 bases). Germline loops: CDR1 LGHDT, CDR2 YNNKEL (reference sequence). This CDR3 contains 14 residues. The CDR3 bases are TGTGCCATCAGCTTCGGGGTAACTGTTTACGAGCAGTACTTC. It translates to CAISFGVTVYEQYF.

This clonotype came up many times. The gene calls are TRBV5-5 and TRBJ1-6; D call uncertain. This CDR3 spans 17 amino acids. Trimming took 0 bases from V and 5 from J, leaving 15 bases between them. Germline assignment: CDR1 SGHKS and CDR2 YYEKEE (reference sequence). The CDR3 DNA is TGTGCCAGCAGCTTGGCTCGGGGTAGCGGCGATAATTCACCCCTCCACTTT. This gives the protein CASSLARGSGDNSPLHF.

The sample holds many counts of this clonotype. The J gene is TRBJ2-1, the V gene TRBV20-1, with 12 bases fitting TRBD2. Germline values: CDR1 DFQATT, CDR2 SNEGSKA (reference sequence). J gave up 5 bases and V 6 bases, and 5 bases lay outside the gene matches. The CDR3 has 14 residues. CDR3 sequence: CSAYGLAGNNEQFF. DNA of the CDR3: TGCAGTGCCTATGGACTAGCGGGGAACAATGAGCAGTTCTTC.

The rearrangement links TRBV20-1 to TRBJ2-4; D is perhaps TRBD1 (6 bases). CDR3 length equals 13 residues. With 6 bases removed from V and 9 bases from J, the gap between germline ends came to 18 bases. The germline CDR1 and CDR2 sequences are DFQATT and SNEGSKA (reference sequence). The CDR3 here is CSAPTGAGGIQYF. The CDR3 DNA reads as TGCAGTGCCCCGACAGGTGCTGGAGGCATTCAGTACTTC.

This clonotype was seen a few times. The chain employs TRBV12-3 or TRBV12-4 and TRBJ1-5, with TRBD1 matching 9 bases. The CDR3 extends over 17 amino acids. V trimming: 4 bases; J trimming: 7 bases; junction bases outside the gene matches: 14. The CDR3, as DNA: TGTGCCAGCAGTTCCTGGTGGGACAGGGCTAGGAACCAGCCCCAGCATTTT. It yields the protein CASSSWWDRARNQPQHF.

This clonotype occurred a few times. The chain joins TRBV12-3 or TRBV12-4 to TRBJ1-5; tentative D call: TRBD1 (5 bases). This CDR3 comprises 15 residues. V was shortened by 5 bases and J by 2 bases, with 13 bases between the two germline ends. The CDR3 region is CASSPGPTRNQPQHF. The CDR3 coding sequence is TGTGCCAGCAGTCCAGGGCCGACACGCAATCAGCCCCAGCATTTT.

This clonotype was counted at least ten times. The CDR3 bases are TGTGCCAGCAGTCCCCGGAACACTGAAGCTTTCTTT. This gives the protein CASSPRNTEAFF. The V call is TRBV12-3 or TRBV12-4, the J call TRBJ1-1; no reliable D call. V lost 5 bases and J 1 base, leaving 5 bases between the germline ends. The CDR3 sequence is 12 residues long.

This clonotype was observed a handful of times. The rearrangement uses TRBV5-6 and TRBJ2-1; no firm D call. The V and J ends lost 0 bases and 2 bases respectively, with 6 bases between them. The CDR3 covers 14 residues. Germline lookup yields CDR1 SGHDT and CDR2 YYEEEE. The CDR3 loop is CASSLGDPYNEQFF. DNA of the CDR3: TGTGCCAGCAGCTTGGGAGATCCCTACAATGAGCAGTTCTTC.

This clonotype was counted between two and nine times. This rearrangement joins TRBV5-5 to TRBJ1-1; D is ambiguous. Germline V gene data show CDR1 as SGHKS and CDR2 as YYEKEE (reference sequence). Between the trimmed V and J ends, which lost 0 bases and 3 bases, there was a span of 9 bases. The CDR3 is 14 residues long. The CDR3 nucleotides read TGTGCCAGCAGCTTGGGCCTTGTGGACACTGAAGCTTTCTTT. This encodes CASSLGLVDTEAFF. Filled out from reference TRBV5-5 and TRBJ1-1, the complete variable domain reads DAGVTQSPTHLIKTRGQQVTLRCSPISGHKSVSWYQQVLGQGPQFIFQYYEKEERGRGNFPDRFSARQFPNYSSELNVNALLLGDSALYLCASSLGLVDTEAFFGQGTRLTVV.

This clonotype was seen a few times. The V gene is TRBV20-1, the J gene TRBJ1-2, with D hard to call. V shed 1 base and J shed 7 bases, with 10 bases lying between them. Germline CDR1 DFQATT, CDR2 SNEGSKA (reference sequence). This CDR3 is built from 12 residues. The CDR3, as DNA: TGCAGTGCTAGAGTAGACTTGAGTGGCTACACCTTC. This gives the protein CSARVDLSGYTF.

There are many counts of this clonotype. The rearrangement links TRBV7-8 to TRBJ2-5; maybe TRBD2 (6 bases). V was pared by 5 bases and J by 1 base, with 17 bases between. The germline gives CDR1 SGHVS, CDR2 FQNEAQ. The CDR3 extends over 16 amino acids. The CDR3 protein is CASSDPGEPVQETQYF. The CDR3 DNA sequence: TGTGCCAGCAGCGACCCGGGGGAACCGGTCCAAGAGACCCAGTACTTC.